This TCR beta chain comes out of a study of cytomegalovirus exposure and HLA in healthy donors. Findings of the study overall: In a later analysis, 17,000 or so TCR beta sequences were associated with HLA alleles at 0.05 false discovery rate.

The germline V gene encodes CDR1 LNHDA and CDR2 SQIVND (reference sequence). The CDR3 covers 14 residues. Trimming at V came to 6 bases and at J to 1 base, leaving 5 bases not matched to a gene. PCR primers comprised 60 Vbeta and 13 Jbeta primers. Using immunoSEQ multiplex PCR, the repertoire was profiled, and TCRdb retains in-frame clones only, with some absent. Here the sample spans 200,000 or so clones, approximately 80% being singletons. About this clone: Its antigen is not known.

This receptor was obtained from a boy younger than 10 in good health and CMV-seronegative. The gene calls are TRBV19 and TRBJ1-1; 7 nucleotides align to TRBD1. The sequenced material came from PBMCs. The CDR3 protein is CASSTGTENTEAFF. For the CDR3, the DNA is TGTGCCAGTAGCACCGGGACAGAGAACACTGAAGCTTTCTTT. Combining the CDR3 with reference TRBV19 and TRBJ1-1 gives the whole variable domain DGGITQSPKYLFRKEGQNVTLSCEQNLNHDAMYWYRQDPGQGLRLIYYSQIVNDFQKGDIAEGYSVSREKKESFPLTVTSAQKNPTAFYLCASSTGTENTEAFFGQGTRLTVV.